The 2 T cell receptor beta chains below come from one sample, sequenced in a study of CD4+ T cells in melanoma. Sequencing used immunoSEQ multiplex PCR; TCRdb keeps in-frame clones, though not all of them. Of some 120,000 clones listed, 80% to 95% are singletons. Sample: peripheral blood. All receptors come from a human donor with melanoma.

The chain uses TRBV4-1 and TRBJ1-1; 7 bases align to TRBD1. V lost 4 bases to trimming and J lost 6 bases; unmatched junction nucleotides: 14. This CDR3 region has 16 residues. Germline values: CDR1 MGHRA, CDR2 YSYEKL. The CDR3 coding sequence is TGCGCCAGCAGCCTAGCCAGGGGGGCTGAAGGGGCTGAAGCTTTCTTT. The encoded protein is CASSLARGAEGAEAFF.

The chain carries TRBV30 and TRBJ2-1, with 7 bases matching TRBD2. Germline-derived CDR1 and CDR2 are GTSNPN and SVGIG (reference sequence). V shed 4 bases and J 5 bases; nucleotides not matched to a gene: 20. The CDR3 consists of 18 residues. This CDR3 is CAWNAPDQLARIHNEQFF. CDR3 coding DNA: TGTGCCTGGAATGCCCCTGATCAACTAGCGCGAATCCACAATGAGCAGTTCTTC. Full variable domain (outside the CDR3, taken from reference TRBV30 and TRBJ2-1): SQTIHQWPATLVQPVGSPLSLECTVEGTSNPNLYWYRQAAGRGLQLLFYSVGIGQISSEVPQNLSASRPQDRQFILSSKKLLLSDSGFYLCAWNAPDQLARIHNEQFFGPGTRLTVL.